This T cell receptor (beta chain) comes out of a study of blood T cell repertoires in COVID-19. Overall study context: Some COVID-19 samples were acute and others convalescent; all came from the United States, Italy and Spain.

Per germline, CDR1 MDHEN and CDR2 SYDVKM. CDR3 length equals 17 residues. The ends lost 4 bases at V and 0 bases at J; junction bases unmatched: 6. Source study methods: Amplifying reference gene primers gave estimates of nucleated cell counts. TCRdb keeps only in-frame clones here, not all; method: immunoSEQ multiplex PCR. V and J calls and clone size are copied from that table; D and trimming were computed from the DNA. This table has about 140,000 clones, approximately 86% appearing once. The sample comprised peripheral blood. The chain carries TRBV28 and TRBJ1-3, with TRBD1 identical over 10 bases. The TCR was taken from a woman aged 55-70 years with acute or convalescent COVID-19. This CDR3 reads CASSSSGQGSSGNTIYF. DNA for the CDR3: TGTGCCAGCAGTTCCTCGGGACAGGGGAGCTCTGGAAACACCATATATTTT.